This T cell receptor beta chain emerged from a study of blood T cell repertoires in COVID-19. Background on the study: Samples representing acute and convalescent COVID-19 were sourced from the United States, Italy and Spain.

Study processing details: Reference gene primer amplification yielded estimated nucleated cell counts. This table comes from immunoSEQ multiplex PCR, and its TCRdb copy is limited to in-frame clones, with some not included. V and J calls plus clone size are reproduced from that table; the DNA served to infer D and trimming. The sample holds some 99,000 clones, around 80% seen once. Germline V gene data show CDR1 as SEHNR and CDR2 as FQNEAQ (reference sequence). The CDR3 covers 12 residues. The V segment lost 5 bases and the J segment 10 bases; nucleotides outside the gene matches: 5. The origin of this receptor is a human donor in a cohort sampled during active or convalescent COVID-19. Material: peripheral blood. This chain joins TRBV7-9 and TRBJ2-1; 7 bases are shared with TRBD1. CDR3 residues: CASSEGGGEQFF. CDR3 DNA sequence: TGTGCCAGCAGCGAAGGGGGCGGCGAGCAGTTCTTC.